This entry lists 25 T cell receptor beta chains sequenced from one sample in a study of blood T cells in healthy people across ages (dated by TCRdb to between 2015 and 2016). Library preparation was by 5' RACE. Instrument used: Illumina HiSeq 2500. A second PCR of roughly 7 to 11 cycles was performed with a sample-barcoded 5' primer and a J-beta primer mix. TCRdb cleaned the public reads at Q25 with fastp, built clones with MiXCR and kept in-frame beta chains. Rows are combined by CDR3 protein, so each entry shows the most common genes and DNA. A total of around 970,000 distinct CDR3 sequences appear in this sample, roughly 51% of them only once. 20% to 25% of the sample rests with the top ten. Sequencing was performed on blood. The receptor source for this set is a woman aged 55-69 years in good health.

CDR3 in amino acids: CASSPLAGKDYEQYF. The CDR3 coding sequence is TGTGCCAGCAGCCCCCTCGCAGGGAAAGACTACGAGCAGTACTTC. This chain connects TRBV4-2 to TRBJ2-7, with a weak D call TRBD1 (5 bases). This CDR3 contains 15 residues. V was clipped by 4 bases and J by 3 bases, with 16 bases between them. Germline values: CDR1 LGHNA, CDR2 YNFKEQ.

The chain combines TRBV20-1 with TRBJ2-7; no firm D call. V shed 6 bases and J shed 1 base, with 13 bases lying between them. CDR3 length: 13 amino acids. CDR1 and CDR2 (germline): DFQATT, SNEGSKA (reference sequence). CDR3 residues: CSAPKVTSYEQYF. In DNA form, the CDR3 reads TGCAGTGCCCCCAAGGTCACGTCCTACGAGCAGTACTTC.

The sample holds a few counts of this clonotype. The chain combines TRBV28 with TRBJ2-1, with a tentative D call TRBD2 (6 bases). Between the trimmed V and J ends, which lost 6 bases and 8 bases, there was a span of 14 bases. Germline CDR1 reads MDHEN; CDR2 reads SYDVKM. The CDR3 has 13 amino acids. CDR3 coding DNA: TGTGCCAGCAGCCCCCAGTGGAGGGATGAGCAGTTCTTC. Its protein is CASSPQWRDEQFF. Looking up the rest from reference TRBV28 and TRBJ2-1 gives the full variable domain: DVKVTQSSRYLVKRTGEKVFLECVQDMDHENMFWYRQDPGLGLRLIYFSYDVKMKEKGDIPEGYSVSREKKERFSLILESASTNQTSMYLCASSPQWRDEQFFGPGTRLTVL.

To note about this clonotype: It may be a read error: a sequence one base away is much more abundant. V and J are TRBV20-1 and TRBJ2-7, with D tentatively TRBD2 (6 bases). V lost 1 base and J 3 bases, leaving 13 bases between the germline ends. CDR3 length: 14 residues. The germline V gene has CDR1 DFQATT and CDR2 SNEGSKA (reference sequence). The CDR3 bases are TGCAGTGCTAGAGGGCCAGCGGGCAGCTACGAGCAGTACTTC. As protein: CSARGPAGSYEQYF.

The CDR3 region is CASSVQRGLYEQYF. For the CDR3, the DNA is TGTGCCAGCAGTGTGCAGCGGGGACTCTACGAGCAGTACTTC. The genes are TRBV2 and TRBJ2-7; TRBD2 matches 7 bases. After removal of 4 bases from V and 3 bases from J, the junction contained 6 bases not matched to a gene. Germline V lookup: CDR1 SNHLY, CDR2 FYNNEI. The CDR3 has 14 amino acids. Looking up the rest from reference TRBV2 and TRBJ2-7 gives the full variable domain: EPEVTQTPSHQVTQMGQEVILRCVPISNHLYFYWYRQILGQKVEFLVSFYNNEISEKSEIFDDQFSVERPDGSNFTLKIRSTKLEDSAMYFCASSVQRGLYEQYFGPGTRLTVT.

The table lists this clonotype with a few counts. The chain employs TRBV10-3 and TRBJ2-5; D might be TRBD2 (6 bases). The germline gives CDR1 ENHRY, CDR2 SYGVKD. Trimming removed 8 bases from V and 4 bases from J, with 8 bases in between. This CDR3 has 11 residues. This CDR3 reads CAIGGGETQYF. In DNA form, the CDR3 reads TGTGCCATCGGGGGAGGAGAGACCCAGTACTTC.

The genes are TRBV27 and TRBJ2-1, with a possible D match to TRBD2 (7 bases). The V gene's germline CDR1 is MNHEY and CDR2 SMNVEV (reference sequence). The CDR3 length is 16 residues. Trimming stripped 4 bases from V and 0 bases from J, with 13 bases between. The CDR3 DNA is TGTGCCAGCAGTTGGAGCGGGGACAACTCCTACAATGAGCAGTTCTTC. Protein: CASSWSGDNSYNEQFF.

This clonotype was recorded at least ten times. This chain connects TRBV29-1 to TRBJ2-1; 9 bases are a match to TRBD1. The CDR3 is 13 residues long. In germline, CDR1 is SQVTM, CDR2 ANQGSEA. Trimming at V came to 4 bases and at J to 7 bases, leaving 5 bases not matched to a gene. CDR3 in DNA: TGCAGCGTTGGCCGGGACAGGGTAAATGAGCAGTTCTTC. This encodes CSVGRDRVNEQFF.

This clonotype has only one observation. V and J are TRBV28 and TRBJ2-1; possibly TRBD1 or TRBD2 for D (5 bases each). The CDR3 runs to 17 residues. With 5 bases removed from V and 2 bases from J, the gap between germline ends came to 19 bases. In germline, CDR1 is MDHEN, CDR2 SYDVKM. The CDR3 nucleotides are TGTGCCAGCAGTAGGGGTACTAGTGAAGGGGCCTACAATGAGCAGTTCTTC. This gives the protein CASSRGTSEGAYNEQFF. The full variable domain, its missing parts supplied by reference TRBV28 and TRBJ2-1, is DVKVTQSSRYLVKRTGEKVFLECVQDMDHENMFWYRQDPGLGLRLIYFSYDVKMKEKGDIPEGYSVSREKKERFSLILESASTNQTSMYLCASSRGTSEGAYNEQFFGPGTRLTVL.

This rearrangement joins TRBV13 to TRBJ2-1; 10 bases line up with TRBD1. CDR3 length: 14 residues. Unmatched junction bases numbered 8, after V lost 5 bases and J lost 10 bases. CDR1 and CDR2 from the germline V gene are PRHDT and FYEKMQ (reference sequence). The CDR3 loop is CASSPGQGNREQFF. The CDR3, as DNA: TGTGCCAGCAGCCCGGGACAGGGGAATCGGGAGCAGTTCTTC.

The rearrangement uses TRBV4-1 and TRBJ2-3; D remains unclear. V was cut by 0 bases and J by 2 bases, with 15 bases left in between. Germline loops: CDR1 MGHRA, CDR2 YSYEKL. The CDR3 runs 17 residues. CDR3 sequence reads: CASSQDALLGITDTQYF. CDR3 sequence (DNA): TGCGCCAGCAGCCAAGATGCTCTCCTCGGCATCACAGATACGCAGTATTTT.

About this clonotype: This may be a read error, as it is one base from a much larger clone. The V gene is TRBV6-6, the J gene TRBJ2-7; 7 bases map to TRBD2. The CDR3 runs 14 residues. Germline V CDR1 and CDR2: MNHNY, SVGAGI (reference sequence). In nucleotides, the CDR3 is TGTACCAGCAGTTTAGAGCGGGGCCCCTACGAGCAGTACTTC. This encodes CTSSLERGPYEQYF.

In this sample, this clonotype turned up many times. J is TRBJ2-1 and V is TRBV24-1; 10 nucleotides agree with TRBD2. Germline-derived CDR1 and CDR2 are KGHDR and SFDVKD. The CDR3 extends over 14 amino acids. Losses at the gene ends were 7 bases for V and 6 bases for J; bases not matched to a gene: 5. CDR3 protein: CATRGGLAVNEQFF. CDR3 DNA: TGTGCCACCAGGGGAGGACTAGCGGTCAATGAGCAGTTCTTC.

J is TRBJ2-1 and V is TRBV28; unclear D gene. Germline lookup yields CDR1 MDHEN and CDR2 SYDVKM. V was shortened by 4 bases and J by 9 bases, with 10 bases between the two germline ends. The CDR3 sequence is 12 residues long. CDR3 sequence reads: CASSSVVTEQFF. The CDR3 DNA is TGTGCCAGCAGTTCCGTGGTTACTGAGCAGTTCTTC.

This clonotype was counted a few times. The chain couples TRBV20-1 to TRBJ1-2; TRBD1 might be the D (5 bases). V was clipped by 6 bases and J by 2 bases, with 7 bases between them. This CDR3 has 11 amino acids. The germline gives CDR1 DFQATT, CDR2 SNEGSKA (reference sequence). The DNA of the CDR3 is TGCAGTGCCTGGGACAACTATGGCTACACCTTC. Translation gives CSAWDNYGYTF.

V is TRBV29-1 and J is TRBJ2-6; D might be TRBD2 (6 bases). CDR1 SQVTM and CDR2 ANQGSEA come from the germline V gene. The CDR3 is 15 residues long. Trimming stripped 3 bases from V and 2 bases from J, with 11 bases between. Here the CDR3 reads CSVEGGRAGANVLTF. For the CDR3, the DNA is TGCAGCGTTGAGGGGGGTAGGGCTGGGGCCAACGTCCTGACTTTC.

V and J are TRBV7-8 and TRBJ2-1, with D tentatively TRBD2 (5 bases). The CDR3 length is 15 residues. Trimming took 7 bases from V and 7 from J, leaving 20 bases between them. Germline CDR1 reads SGHVS; CDR2 reads FQNEAQ. The CDR3 sequence is CASKWRSGVGNEQFF. DNA of the CDR3: TGTGCCAGCAAATGGAGAAGCGGAGTGGGTAATGAGCAGTTCTTC.

The rearrangement uses TRBV5-5 and TRBJ2-1; 7 bases agree with TRBD2. J was trimmed by 13 bases and V by 0 bases; bases with no gene match: 16. The CDR3 consists of 16 residues. Germline V gives CDR1 SGHKS, CDR2 YYEKEE (reference sequence). CDR3: CASSLGPGREKGHQFF. CDR3 sequence (DNA): TGTGCCAGCAGCTTGGGCCCCGGGCGGGAGAAAGGCCATCAGTTCTTC.

Ten or more counts support this clonotype. The junction departs from germline at one end; a sequencing error may be responsible. This chain links TRBV7-2 with TRBJ2-7; D gene ambiguous. Germline V gene data show CDR1 as SGHTA and CDR2 as FQGNSA. The CDR3 runs 13 residues. The CDR3 region has the DNA TGCGCCAGCAGCCCGCTGGGCGCCTACGAGCAGTACTTC. It encodes CASSPLGAYEQYF.

This chain uses TRBV10-3 with TRBJ2-3; 7 bases match TRBD1. This CDR3 is built from 14 residues. Germline V lookup: CDR1 ENHRY, CDR2 SYGVKD. V lost 10 bases, J lost 4 bases, and 11 bases stayed unmatched. The CDR3 coding sequence is TGTGCCACCAGACGACAGGGTCCCTCAGATACGCAGTATTTT. This codes for CATRRQGPSDTQYF.

This clonotype occurred a few times. The CDR3 spells CAISEGQGRVNTEAFF. The DNA for the CDR3 is TGTGCCATCAGTGAGGGACAGGGTCGCGTGAACACTGAAGCTTTCTTT. The chain links TRBV10-3 to TRBJ1-1, with 8 bases lining up with TRBD1. The V gene's germline CDR1 is ENHRY and CDR2 SYGVKD. This CDR3 spans 16 amino acids. V trimming: 2 bases; J trimming: 0 bases; junction bases outside the gene matches: 5.

The V and J genes are TRBV29-1 and TRBJ2-5, with D unclear. The CDR3 length is 13 residues. Germline V gene data show CDR1 as SQVTM and CDR2 as ANQGSEA. Between the trimmed V and J ends, which lost 8 bases and 3 bases, there was a span of 16 bases. The DNA of the CDR3 is TGCAGCATTAACGTGGAATTAGAAGAGACCCAGTACTTC. Residues: CSINVELEETQYF. Variable domain in full (rest from reference TRBV29-1 and TRBJ2-5): SAVISQKPSRDICQRGTSLTIQCQVDSQVTMMFWYRQQPGQSLTLIATANQGSEATYESGFVIDKFPISRPNLTFSTLTVSNMSPEDSSIYLCSINVELEETQYFGPGTRLLVL.

This clonotype was recorded at least ten times. The chain carries TRBV29-1 and TRBJ2-7; TRBD2 agrees at 8 bases. CDR3 length equals 13 residues. J lost 2 bases, V lost 7 bases, and 7 bases had no gene match. The germline CDR1 and CDR2 sequences are SQVTM and ANQGSEA. The DNA of the CDR3 is TGCAGCGCCACTTGGCGGGGGGCCTACGAGCAGTACTTC. Translation: CSATWRGAYEQYF.

The chain links TRBV12-3 or TRBV12-4 to TRBJ1-5, with D tentatively TRBD1 (5 bases). Between the trimmed V and J ends, which lost 6 bases and 7 bases, there was a span of 22 bases. The CDR3 is made up of 16 amino acids. The CDR3 reads CASSPGNGDYGQPQHF. The CDR3 DNA sequence: TGTGCCAGCAGCCCTGGAAACGGGGACTACGGACAGCCCCAGCATTTT.

The CDR3 protein is CASSLLPPGQVGNEQFF. In DNA form, the CDR3 reads TGCGCCAGCAGCTTGCTGCCCCCGGGCCAGGTTGGCAATGAGCAGTTCTTC. The chain has TRBV5-1 and TRBJ2-1; D call uncertain. Trimming left V 1 base short and J 6 bases short, with 20 bases between. This CDR3 is 17 amino acids long. The V gene's germline CDR1 is SGHRS and CDR2 YFSETQ.